There are a few counts of the clone carrying this T cell receptor beta chain. Its cognate antigen is unknown. The data were obtained in a study of T cells in Graves' hyperthyroidism and ophthalmopathy. The study, taken as a whole, reports: A model built on 13 V-J features separated ophthalmopathy from stable hyperthyroidism. Most clonotypes expanded in thyroid above 0.001 were likewise present in blood. The model's output predicted ophthalmopathy at a median of 6.5 months prior to onset.

V dropped 10 bases and J dropped 1 base, with 12 bases sitting between them. CDR1 and CDR2 (germline): SEHNR, FQNEAQ (reference sequence). This CDR3 comprises 13 residues. Amplification targeted TCR beta CDR3 regions from RNA transcripts. When the TCR CDR3 underwent first-round RT-PCR, the HTBI primer set was used. TCRdb re-derived calls from the multiplex PCR reads in MiXCR, one entry per CDR3 protein. The profile shows around 570,000 distinct CDR3 sequences, about 20% of them singletons. The chain uses TRBV7-9 and TRBJ2-3; tentative D call: TRBD2 (5 bases). Sequencing was done on a sample of blood. The clonotype comes from a middle-aged man with Graves' ophthalmopathy. The CDR3 nucleotides are TGTGCCAATAGCGCCTCCCGCACAGATACGCAGTATTTT. Protein sequence: CANSASRTDTQYF.